Detailed here is one T cell receptor beta chain. Different DNA sequences within this sample yield the same CDR3. Trimming at V came to 3 bases and at J to 2 bases, leaving 6 bases not matched to a gene. Per the germline V gene, CDR1 is MGHRA and CDR2 is YSYEKL. This CDR3 is built from 17 residues. Measured with immunoSEQ multiplex PCR; TCRdb has only the in-frame clones, and not every one. The sample consists of 300,000 to 400,000 clones, approximately 79% of them appearing once. This sample stems from a study of shared clonotypes between healthy human individuals. Sequencing input: memory CD4+ T cells sorted from blood. This sample's subset: CD45RA-negative fraction. The J gene is TRBJ2-3, the V gene TRBV4-1; 12 bases agree with TRBD2. The source of this sequence is a man aged 25 to 40 in good health. As DNA, the CDR3 is TGCGCCAGCAGCCAGAAGGGACTAGCGGGTAACACAGATACGCAGTATTTT. This encodes CASSQKGLAGNTDTQYF.